The 4 T cell receptor beta chains in this list originate from one sample, sequenced in a study of blood T cells in healthy people across ages. Through a sample-barcoded 5' primer and a J-beta primer mix, a second PCR was run for roughly 7 to 12 cycles. TCRdb reprocessed the 5' RACE reads via MiXCR and lists one record per CDR3 protein. This table holds 1.8 million or so distinct CDR3 sequences, about 39% found once. Sequenced: blood. These receptors came from a human donor in good health.

The chain joins TRBV5-1 to TRBJ2-7, with 8 nucleotides matching TRBD2. This CDR3 contains 16 residues. The germline gives CDR1 SGHRS, CDR2 YFSETQ. Trimming removed 0 bases from V and 6 bases from J; junction bases left unmatched: 11. The CDR3 sequence: CASSLAGRPGGREQYF. CDR3 coding DNA: TGCGCCAGCAGCTTGGCTGGCCGACCGGGAGGGCGCGAGCAGTACTTC.

The chain joins TRBV20-1 to TRBJ2-5; 7 bases align to TRBD1. Germline assignment: CDR1 DFQATT and CDR2 SNEGSKA (reference sequence). V lost 0 bases to trimming and J lost 5 bases; unmatched junction nucleotides: 9. The CDR3 extends over 15 amino acids. For the CDR3, the DNA is TGCAGTGCTAGAGATAGGAGAACAGGGGTTGAGACCCAGTACTTC. Its translation: CSARDRRTGVETQYF.

The J gene is TRBJ2-1, the V gene TRBV7-6; 11 nucleotides match TRBD2. The V and J ends lost 5 bases and 6 bases, in that order; junction bases with no gene match: 9. Germline CDR1 is SGHVS and CDR2 is FNYEAQ. The CDR3 totals 16 residues. CDR3 loop: CASSPWIAGGPNEQFF. Written as DNA, the CDR3 is TGTGCCAGCAGCCCCTGGATAGCGGGGGGGCCCAATGAGCAGTTCTTC.

This clonotype was picked up a small number of times. The CDR3: CSASTSGGSPYNEQFF. As DNA, the CDR3 is TGCAGCGCCTCGACTAGCGGGGGGTCTCCTTACAATGAGCAGTTCTTC. The chain has TRBV29-1 and TRBJ2-1; 13 bases line up with TRBD2. Germline V gene data show CDR1 as SQVTM and CDR2 as ANQGSEA. This CDR3 is built from 16 residues. The junction had 10 bases not matched to a gene; V was cut back by 7 bases and J by 4 bases.